This T cell receptor beta chain was sequenced for a study of CD8 T cells in Susac syndrome. V shed 1 base and J shed 0 bases, with 10 bases lying between them. The CDR3 is made up of 15 amino acids. Per the germline V gene, CDR1 is SGHDT and CDR2 is YYEEEE. Reverse transcription of roughly 0.5 to 1 ug RNA used random hexamers. TCRdb used MiXCR to reprocess the immunoSEQ multiplex PCR reads, holding one entry per CDR3 protein. The data show some 120,000 distinct CDR3 sequences, around 95% seen once. This receptor was taken from a human donor in good health. The rearrangement joins TRBV5-6 to TRBJ2-5, with D perhaps assigned TRBD1 or TRBD2 (5 bases each). The specimen was CD4+ T cells from PBMCs. The CDR3 region has the DNA TGTGCCAGCAGCTTGTTTAGGGGAGACCAAGAGACCCAGTACTTC. Amino acids: CASSLFRGDQETQYF.